Listed here are 4 T cell receptor beta chains from one sample, sequenced in a study of blood T cells in healthy people across ages. Sample-barcoded 5' priming and a J-beta primer mix drove a second PCR of roughly 6 to 12 cycles. TCRdb fed the 5' RACE reads into MiXCR, producing one record per CDR3 protein. In the table there are around 800,000 distinct CDR3 sequences, more than 25% of which are singletons. The same sample was also studied in work on T cells of mothers and their children.

Sequencing was done on a sample of blood. The receptors were sampled from a boy aged 5-17 years in good health.

The chain combines TRBV10-3 with TRBJ2-4; TRBD2 matches at 11 bases. The germline gives CDR1 ENHRY, CDR2 SYGVKD. J lost 4 bases, V lost 5 bases, and 4 bases had no gene match. CDR3 length: 15 residues. This CDR3 is CAISTGTSGKNIQYF. CDR3 coding DNA: TGTGCCATCAGTACCGGGACTAGCGGAAAAAACATTCAGTACTTC.

This clonotype was detected a few times. The chain is built from TRBV5-1 and TRBJ2-3, with a weak D call TRBD1 (5 bases). The CDR3 runs 17 residues. Trimming stripped 3 bases from V and 8 bases from J, with 25 bases between. CDR1 and CDR2 (germline): SGHRS, YFSETQ. CDR3 sequence reads: CASSWGGAALSEGTQYF. The CDR3 nucleotides read TGCGCCAGCAGCTGGGGTGGGGCCGCCTTGAGCGAAGGTACGCAGTATTTT.

The chain has TRBV28 and TRBJ2-5; 9 nucleotides line up with TRBD2. Germline CDR1 and CDR2: MDHEN and SYDVKM. V lost 7 bases and J lost 0; bases outside the gene matches: 3. This CDR3 is 14 amino acids long. The CDR3 sequence: CASKLAGYQETQYF. CDR3 DNA: TGTGCCAGCAAGCTAGCGGGGTACCAAGAGACCCAGTACTTC.

The chain links TRBV7-9 to TRBJ1-1; a weak D match, TRBD1 (6 bases). The ends were cut back, 0 bases at V and 1 base at J, with 24 bases in the middle. The V gene's germline CDR1 is SEHNR and CDR2 FQNEAQ (reference sequence). This CDR3 region has 20 residues. The CDR3 nucleotides are TGTGCCAGCAGCTTAGCCTGGGACGGGGGGCTCCTTGTCGCGAACACTGAAGCTTTCTTT. Translating gives CASSLAWDGGLLVANTEAFF.